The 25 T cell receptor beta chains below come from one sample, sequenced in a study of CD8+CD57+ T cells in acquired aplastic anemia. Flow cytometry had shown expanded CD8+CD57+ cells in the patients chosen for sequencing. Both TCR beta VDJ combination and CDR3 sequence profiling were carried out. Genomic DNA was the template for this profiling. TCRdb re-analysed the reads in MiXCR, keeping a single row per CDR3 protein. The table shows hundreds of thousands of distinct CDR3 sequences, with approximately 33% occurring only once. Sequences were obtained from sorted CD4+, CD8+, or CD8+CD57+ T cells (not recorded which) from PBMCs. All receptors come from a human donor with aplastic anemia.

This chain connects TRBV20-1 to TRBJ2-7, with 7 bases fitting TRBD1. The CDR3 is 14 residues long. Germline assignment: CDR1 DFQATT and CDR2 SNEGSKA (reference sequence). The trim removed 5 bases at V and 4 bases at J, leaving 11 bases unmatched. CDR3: CSALRTGLPYEQYF. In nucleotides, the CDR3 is TGCAGTGCTCTACGGACAGGCCTACCTTACGAGCAGTACTTC.

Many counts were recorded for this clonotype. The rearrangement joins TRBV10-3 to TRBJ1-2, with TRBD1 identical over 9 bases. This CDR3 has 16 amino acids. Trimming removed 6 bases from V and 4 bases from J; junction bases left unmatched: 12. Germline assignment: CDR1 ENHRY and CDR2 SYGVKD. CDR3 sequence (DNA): TGTGCCATCAGCCTACAAAGACAGGGGGGCAGCTATGGCTACACCTTC. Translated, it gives CAISLQRQGGSYGYTF.

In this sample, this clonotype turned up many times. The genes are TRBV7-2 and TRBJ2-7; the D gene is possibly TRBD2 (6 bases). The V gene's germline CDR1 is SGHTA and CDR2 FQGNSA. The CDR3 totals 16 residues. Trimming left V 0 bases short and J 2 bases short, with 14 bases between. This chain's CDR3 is CASSLAGGTVTYEQYF. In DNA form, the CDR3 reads TGTGCCAGCAGCTTAGCCGGGGGTACCGTAACCTACGAGCAGTACTTC.

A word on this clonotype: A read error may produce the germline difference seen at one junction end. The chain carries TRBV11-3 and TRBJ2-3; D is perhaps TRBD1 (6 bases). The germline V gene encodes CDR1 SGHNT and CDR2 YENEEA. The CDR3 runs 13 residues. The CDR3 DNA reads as TGTCCCAGCAGCTCCCAGGGGATGGGTACGCAGTATTTT. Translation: CPSSSQGMGTQYF.

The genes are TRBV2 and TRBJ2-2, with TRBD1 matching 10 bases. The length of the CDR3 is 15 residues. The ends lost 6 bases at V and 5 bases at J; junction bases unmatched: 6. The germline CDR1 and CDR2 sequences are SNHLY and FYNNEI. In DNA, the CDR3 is TGTGCCAGCAGGTGGGACAGGGGAACTACCGGGGAGCTGTTTTTT. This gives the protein CASRWDRGTTGELFF.

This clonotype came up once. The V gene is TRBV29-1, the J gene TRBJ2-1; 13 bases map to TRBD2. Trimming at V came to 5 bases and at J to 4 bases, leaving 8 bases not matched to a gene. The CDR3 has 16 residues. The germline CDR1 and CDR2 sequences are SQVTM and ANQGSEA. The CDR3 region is CSVLTSGGASYNEQFF. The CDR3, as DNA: TGCAGCGTTTTAACTAGCGGGGGGGCTTCATACAATGAGCAGTTCTTC.

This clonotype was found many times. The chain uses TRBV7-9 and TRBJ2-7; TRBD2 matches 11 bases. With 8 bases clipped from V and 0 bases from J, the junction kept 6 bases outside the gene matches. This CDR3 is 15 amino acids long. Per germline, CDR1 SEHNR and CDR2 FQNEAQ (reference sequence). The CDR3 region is CASSDGTSGSYEQYF. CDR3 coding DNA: TGTGCCAGCTCCGATGGGACTAGCGGCTCCTACGAGCAGTACTTC.

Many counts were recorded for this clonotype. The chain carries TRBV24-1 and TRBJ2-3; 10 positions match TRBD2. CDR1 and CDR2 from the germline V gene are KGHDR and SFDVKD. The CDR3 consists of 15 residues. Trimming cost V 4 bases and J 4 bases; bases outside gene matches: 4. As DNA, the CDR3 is TGTGCCACCAGTGAAATAGCGGGAGGCCCAGATACGCAGTATTTT. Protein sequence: CATSEIAGGPDTQYF.

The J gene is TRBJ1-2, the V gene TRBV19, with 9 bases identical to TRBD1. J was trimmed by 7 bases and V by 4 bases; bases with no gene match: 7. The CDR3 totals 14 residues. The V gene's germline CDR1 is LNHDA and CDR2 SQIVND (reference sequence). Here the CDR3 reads CASSKAGQGLGYTF. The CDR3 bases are TGTGCCAGTAGTAAGGCTGGACAGGGGCTTGGCTACACCTTC. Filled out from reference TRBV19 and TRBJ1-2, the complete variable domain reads DGGITQSPKYLFRKEGQNVTLSCEQNLNHDAMYWYRQDPGQGLRLIYYSQIVNDFQKGDIAEGYSVSREKKESFPLTVTSAQKNPTAFYLCASSKAGQGLGYTFGSGTRLTVV.

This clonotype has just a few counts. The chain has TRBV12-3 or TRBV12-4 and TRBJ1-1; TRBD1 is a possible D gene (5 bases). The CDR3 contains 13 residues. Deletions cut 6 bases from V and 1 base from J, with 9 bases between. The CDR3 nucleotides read TGTGCCAGCAGGATCACAGGGAACACTGAAGCTTTCTTT. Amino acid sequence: CASRITGNTEAFF.

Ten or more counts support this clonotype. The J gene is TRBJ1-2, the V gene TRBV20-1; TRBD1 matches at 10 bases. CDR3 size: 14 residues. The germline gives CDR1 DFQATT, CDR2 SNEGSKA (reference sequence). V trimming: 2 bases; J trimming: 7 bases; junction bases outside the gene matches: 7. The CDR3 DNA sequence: TGCAGTGCTAGACCGGGACAGGGGCCGCTTGGCTACACCTTC. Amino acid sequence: CSARPGQGPLGYTF.

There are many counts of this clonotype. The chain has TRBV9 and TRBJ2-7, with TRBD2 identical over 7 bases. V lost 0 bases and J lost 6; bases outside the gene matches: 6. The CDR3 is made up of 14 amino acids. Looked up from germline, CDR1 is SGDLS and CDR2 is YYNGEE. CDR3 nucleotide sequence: TGTGCCAGCAGCGTAGAGGCGGGAGAAGTCGAGCAGTACTTC. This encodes CASSVEAGEVEQYF.

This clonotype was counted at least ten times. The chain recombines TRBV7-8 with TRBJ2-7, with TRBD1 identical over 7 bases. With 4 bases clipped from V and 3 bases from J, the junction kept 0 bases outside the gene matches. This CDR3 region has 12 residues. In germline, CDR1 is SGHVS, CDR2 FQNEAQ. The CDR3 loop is CASSWTGYEQYF. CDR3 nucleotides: TGTGCCAGCAGCTGGACAGGCTACGAGCAGTACTTC.

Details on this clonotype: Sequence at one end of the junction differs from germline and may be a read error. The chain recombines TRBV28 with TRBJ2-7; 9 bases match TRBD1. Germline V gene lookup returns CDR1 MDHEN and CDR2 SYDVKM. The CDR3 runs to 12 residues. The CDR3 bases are TGTGCCAGCAGTCTGGGACAGGGCCGCAGGGGTTTC. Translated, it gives CASSLGQGRRGF.

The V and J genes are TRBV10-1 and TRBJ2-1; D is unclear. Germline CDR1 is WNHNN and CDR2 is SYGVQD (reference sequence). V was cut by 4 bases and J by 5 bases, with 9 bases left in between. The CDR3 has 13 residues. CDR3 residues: CASSAAENNEQFF. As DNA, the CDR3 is TGCGCCAGCAGTGCGGCGGAGAACAATGAGCAGTTCTTC.

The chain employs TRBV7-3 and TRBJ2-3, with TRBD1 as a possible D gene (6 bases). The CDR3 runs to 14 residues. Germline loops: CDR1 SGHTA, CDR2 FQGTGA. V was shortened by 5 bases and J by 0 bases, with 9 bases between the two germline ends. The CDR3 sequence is CASSQGFSTDTQYF. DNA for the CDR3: TGTGCCAGCAGCCAGGGGTTCAGCACAGATACGCAGTATTTT. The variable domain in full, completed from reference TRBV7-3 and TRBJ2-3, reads GAGVSQTPSNKVTEKGKYVELRCDPISGHTALYWYRQSLGQGPEFLIYFQGTGAADDSGLPNDRFFAVRPEGSVSTLKIQRTERGDSAVYLCASSQGFSTDTQYFGPGTRLTVL.

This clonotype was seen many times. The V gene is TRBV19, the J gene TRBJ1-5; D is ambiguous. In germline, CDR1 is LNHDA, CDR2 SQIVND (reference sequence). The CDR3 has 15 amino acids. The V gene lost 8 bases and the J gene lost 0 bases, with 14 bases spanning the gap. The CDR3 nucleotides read TGTGCCAGTGGACCATGGGAAATTAGCAATCAGCCCCAGCATTTT. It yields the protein CASGPWEISNQPQHF. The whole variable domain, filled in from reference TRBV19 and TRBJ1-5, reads DGGITQSPKYLFRKEGQNVTLSCEQNLNHDAMYWYRQDPGQGLRLIYYSQIVNDFQKGDIAEGYSVSREKKESFPLTVTSAQKNPTAFYLCASGPWEISNQPQHFGDGTRLSIL.

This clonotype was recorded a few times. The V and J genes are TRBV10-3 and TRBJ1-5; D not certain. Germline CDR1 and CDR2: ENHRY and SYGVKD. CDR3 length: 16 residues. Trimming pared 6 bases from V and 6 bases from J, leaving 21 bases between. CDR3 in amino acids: CAISGSDAGGTQPQHF. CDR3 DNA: TGTGCCATCAGCGGCTCAGACGCCGGTGGCACTCAGCCCCAGCATTTT.

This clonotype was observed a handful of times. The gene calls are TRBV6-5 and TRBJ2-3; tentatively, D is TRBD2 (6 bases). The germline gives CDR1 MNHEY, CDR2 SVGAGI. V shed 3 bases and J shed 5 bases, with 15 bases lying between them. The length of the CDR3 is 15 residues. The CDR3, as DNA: TGTGCCAGCAGTTATCCCGGGAGTGTTCTAGATACGCAGTATTTT. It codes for CASSYPGSVLDTQYF.

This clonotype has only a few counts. DNA of the CDR3: TGCAGCGTCGAAAAACAGGGCCGGAACACTGAAGCTTTCTTT. Its translation: CSVEKQGRNTEAFF. V usage is TRBV29-1 and J usage is TRBJ1-1; possibly TRBD1 for D (6 bases). The germline V and J ends were trimmed by 6 bases and 1 base, with 15 bases remaining between them. The CDR3 runs to 14 residues. Germline loops: CDR1 SQVTM, CDR2 ANQGSEA.

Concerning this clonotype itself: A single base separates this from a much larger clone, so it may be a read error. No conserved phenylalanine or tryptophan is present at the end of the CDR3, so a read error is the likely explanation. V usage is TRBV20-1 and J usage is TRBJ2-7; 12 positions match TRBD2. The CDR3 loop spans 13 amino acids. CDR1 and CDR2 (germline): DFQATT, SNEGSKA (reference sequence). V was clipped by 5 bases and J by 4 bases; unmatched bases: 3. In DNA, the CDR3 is TGCAGTGCTGCCGGGACTAGCGGGTACGAGCAGTACTCC. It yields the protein CSAAGTSGYEQYS.

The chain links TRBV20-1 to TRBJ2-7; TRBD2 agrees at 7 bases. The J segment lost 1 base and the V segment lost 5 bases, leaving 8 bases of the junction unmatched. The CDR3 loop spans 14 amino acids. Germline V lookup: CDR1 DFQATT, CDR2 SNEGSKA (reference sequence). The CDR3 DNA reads TGCAGTGCTTATAGCGGGCCGGGTTCCTACGAGCAGTACTTC. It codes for CSAYSGPGSYEQYF.

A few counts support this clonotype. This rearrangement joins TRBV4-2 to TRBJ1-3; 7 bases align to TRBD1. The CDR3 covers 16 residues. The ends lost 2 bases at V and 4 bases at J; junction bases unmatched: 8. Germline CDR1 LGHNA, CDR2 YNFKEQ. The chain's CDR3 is CASSQHRDSTGNTIYF. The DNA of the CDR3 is TGTGCCAGCAGCCAACACCGGGACAGCACCGGAAACACCATATATTTT.

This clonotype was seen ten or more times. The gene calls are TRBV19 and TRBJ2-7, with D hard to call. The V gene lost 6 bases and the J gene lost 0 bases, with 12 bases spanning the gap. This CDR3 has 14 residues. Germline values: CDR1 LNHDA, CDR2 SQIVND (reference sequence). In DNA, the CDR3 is TGTGCCAGTAGCGTAGGTTATAGCTCCTACGAGCAGTACTTC. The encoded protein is CASSVGYSSYEQYF. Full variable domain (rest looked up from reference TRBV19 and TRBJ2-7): DGGITQSPKYLFRKEGQNVTLSCEQNLNHDAMYWYRQDPGQGLRLIYYSQIVNDFQKGDIAEGYSVSREKKESFPLTVTSAQKNPTAFYLCASSVGYSSYEQYFGPGTRLTVT.

The CDR3 here is CASSYSTGSEKLFF. The DNA of the CDR3 is TGTGCCAGCAGTTACAGTACAGGTTCTGAAAAACTGTTTTTT. V and J are TRBV6-5 and TRBJ1-4, with a possible D match to TRBD1 (5 bases). This CDR3 comprises 14 residues. The germline V and J ends were trimmed by 2 bases and 7 bases, with 11 bases remaining between them. From germline, CDR1 is MNHEY and CDR2 SVGAGI.